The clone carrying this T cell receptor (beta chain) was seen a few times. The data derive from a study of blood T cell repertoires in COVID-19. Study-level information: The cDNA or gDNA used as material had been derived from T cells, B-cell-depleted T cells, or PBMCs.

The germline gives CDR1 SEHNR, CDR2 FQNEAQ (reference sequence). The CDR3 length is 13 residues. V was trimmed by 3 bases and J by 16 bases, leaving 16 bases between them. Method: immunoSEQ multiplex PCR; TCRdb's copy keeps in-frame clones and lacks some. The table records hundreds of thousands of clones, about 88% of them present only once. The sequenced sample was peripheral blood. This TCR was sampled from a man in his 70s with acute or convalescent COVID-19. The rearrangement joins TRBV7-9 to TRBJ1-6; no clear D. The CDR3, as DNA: TGTGCCAGCAGCTTCGGGGATAGGGCCCCTCTCCACTTT. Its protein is CASSFGDRAPLHF.